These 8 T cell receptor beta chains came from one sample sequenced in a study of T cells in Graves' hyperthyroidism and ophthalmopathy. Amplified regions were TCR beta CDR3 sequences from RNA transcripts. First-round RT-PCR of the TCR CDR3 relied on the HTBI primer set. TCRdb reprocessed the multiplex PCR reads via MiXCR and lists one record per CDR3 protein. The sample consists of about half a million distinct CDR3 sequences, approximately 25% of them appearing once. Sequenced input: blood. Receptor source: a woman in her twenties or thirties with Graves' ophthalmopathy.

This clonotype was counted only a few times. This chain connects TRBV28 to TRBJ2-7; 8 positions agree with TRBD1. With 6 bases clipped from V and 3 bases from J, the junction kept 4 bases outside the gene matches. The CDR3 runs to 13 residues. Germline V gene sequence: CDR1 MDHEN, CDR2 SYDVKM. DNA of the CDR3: TGTGCCAGCAGGGGGGACAGGTTCTACGAGCAGTACTTC. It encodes CASRGDRFYEQYF.

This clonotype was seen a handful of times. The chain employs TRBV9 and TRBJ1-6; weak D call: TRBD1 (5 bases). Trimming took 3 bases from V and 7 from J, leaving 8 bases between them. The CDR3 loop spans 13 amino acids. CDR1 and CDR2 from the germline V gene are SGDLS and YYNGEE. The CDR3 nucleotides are TGTGCCAGCAGCGGGACACCAAATTCACCCCTCCACTTT. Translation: CASSGTPNSPLHF.

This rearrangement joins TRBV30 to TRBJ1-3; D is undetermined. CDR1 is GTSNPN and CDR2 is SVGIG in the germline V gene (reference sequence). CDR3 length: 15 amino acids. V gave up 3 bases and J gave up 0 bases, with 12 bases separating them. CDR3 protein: CAWSGGLLSGNTIYF. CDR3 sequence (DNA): TGTGCCTGGAGCGGAGGGTTACTCTCTGGAAACACCATATATTTT.

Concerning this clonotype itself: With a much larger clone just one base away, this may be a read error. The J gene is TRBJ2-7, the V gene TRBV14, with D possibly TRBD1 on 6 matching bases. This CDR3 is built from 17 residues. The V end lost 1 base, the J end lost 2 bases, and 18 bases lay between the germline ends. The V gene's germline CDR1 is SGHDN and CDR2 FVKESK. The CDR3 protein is CASSQVTWGHAAYEQYF. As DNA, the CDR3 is TGTGCCAGCAGCCAAGTAACCTGGGGGCATGCAGCCTACGAGCAGTACTTC. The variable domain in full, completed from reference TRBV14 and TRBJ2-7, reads EAGVTQFPSHSVIEKGQTVTLRCDPISGHDNLYWYRRVMGKEIKFLLHFVKESKQDESGMPNNRFLAERTGGTYSTLKVQPAELEDSGVYFCASSQVTWGHAAYEQYFGPGTRLTVT.

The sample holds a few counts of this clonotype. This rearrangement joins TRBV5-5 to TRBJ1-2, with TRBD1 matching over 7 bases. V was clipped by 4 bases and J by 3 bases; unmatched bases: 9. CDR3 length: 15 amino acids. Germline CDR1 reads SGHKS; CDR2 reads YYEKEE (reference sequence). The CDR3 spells CASSRGQELHYGYTF. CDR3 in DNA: TGTGCCAGCAGCAGAGGACAGGAGCTCCACTATGGCTACACCTTC.

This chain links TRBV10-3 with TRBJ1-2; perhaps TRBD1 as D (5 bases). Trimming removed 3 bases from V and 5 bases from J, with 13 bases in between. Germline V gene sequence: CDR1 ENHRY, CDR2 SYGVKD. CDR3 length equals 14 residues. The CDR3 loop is CAISELGRGYGYTF. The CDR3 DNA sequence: TGTGCCATCAGTGAATTGGGACGCGGGTATGGCTACACCTTC.

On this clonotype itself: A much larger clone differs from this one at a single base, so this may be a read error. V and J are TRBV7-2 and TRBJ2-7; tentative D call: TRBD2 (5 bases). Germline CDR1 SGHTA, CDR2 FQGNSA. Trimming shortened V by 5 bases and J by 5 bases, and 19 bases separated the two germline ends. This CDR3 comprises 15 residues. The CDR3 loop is CASSPGGDSSDEQYF. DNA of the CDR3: TGTGCCAGCAGCCCCGGAGGTGACTCGTCCGACGAGCAGTACTTC. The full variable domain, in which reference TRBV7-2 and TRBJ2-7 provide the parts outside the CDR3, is GAGVSQSPSNKVTEKGKDVELRCDPISGHTALYWYRQSLGQGLEFLIYFQGNSAPDKSGLPSDRFSAERTGGSVSTLTIQRTQQEDSAVYLCASSPGGDSSDEQYFGPGTRLTVT.

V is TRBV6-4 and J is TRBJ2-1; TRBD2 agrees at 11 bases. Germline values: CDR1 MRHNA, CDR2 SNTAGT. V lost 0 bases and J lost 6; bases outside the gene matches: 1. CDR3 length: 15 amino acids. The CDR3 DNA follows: TGTGCCAGCAGTGACTCTAGCGGGGGGGCCAATGAGCAGTTCTTC. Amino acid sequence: CASSDSSGGANEQFF.